The T cell receptor (beta chain) described here comes from a study of OX40 agonist ivuxolimab in advanced cancers. In the case of this clone: Its antigen is not identified.

General study results and limits: Low clonal expansion, among the lowest seen, marked partial responders at 0.1-3.0 mg/kg.

The CDR3 runs to 13 residues. Germline trimming cut 6 bases from V and 7 bases from J; bases unmatched to any gene: 8. In germline, CDR1 is MDHEN, CDR2 SYDVKM. TCRdb's copy holds only in-frame clones and misses some; the assay was immunoSEQ multiplex PCR. The sample yields roughly 79,000 clones, around 90% seen once. Sequences were derived from CD4+ or CD8+ T cells sorted from blood, sampled in a trial of the OX40 agonist ivuxolimab. The sequence came from an adult with an advanced solid tumor such as melanoma, head and neck, liver or kidney cancer. The chain carries TRBV28 and TRBJ1-1, with 7 bases fitting TRBD1. Written as DNA, the CDR3 is TGTGCCAGCAGGGAACAGGGGTTTAATGAAGCTTTCTTT. This translates into CASREQGFNEAFF.